This T cell receptor beta chain is from a study of radiation and T cells in renal cell carcinoma. Treatment defined: treatment-naive control, cytoreductive nephrectomy. The tumor was a clear cell renal cell carcinoma. TCRdb's copy holds only in-frame clones and misses some; the assay was immunoSEQ multiplex PCR. The sample contains 20,000 or so clones, nearly 55% of which appear only once. This CDR3 has 19 amino acids. V lost 2 bases and J 0 bases, leaving 19 bases between the germline ends. The germline gives CDR1 SGHDN, CDR2 FVKESK. The origin of this receptor is a human donor with renal cell carcinoma. Here the sequenced sample was tumor tissue, taken from a patient whose treatment was nephrectomy without radiotherapy. J is TRBJ2-2 and V is TRBV14; either TRBD1 or TRBD2 may supply D (5 bases each). The CDR3 spells CASSQHLSGAGSNTGELFF. The CDR3 nucleotides read TGTGCCAGCAGCCAACATCTCTCCGGGGCAGGTTCGAACACCGGGGAGCTGTTTTTT.